The 13 T cell receptor beta chains reported below all come from one sample, sequenced in a study of shared clonotypes between healthy human individuals. Some clones are missing from TCRdb's copy, which holds only in-frame ones; the method was immunoSEQ multiplex PCR. The data contain about 2 million clones, about 95% of them singletons. Naive CD8 cells comprised CD45RO-negative, CCR7-positively selected cells, excluding terminally differentiated effector memory CD45RA+ cells. Sequenced: naive CD8+ T cells sorted from blood. All receptors derive from a man aged 18 to 30 in good health.

The chain uses TRBV7-9 and TRBJ2-5, with D maybe TRBD1 (6 bases). The CDR3 is 15 residues long. The germline gives CDR1 SEHNR, CDR2 FQNEAQ (reference sequence). Between the trimmed V and J ends, which lost 0 bases and 5 bases, there was a span of 13 bases. The CDR3 loop is CASSLALGALETQYF. The CDR3 DNA reads TGTGCCAGCAGCTTAGCTTTGGGGGCTTTGGAGACCCAGTACTTC.

The gene calls are TRBV7-9 and TRBJ2-2, with 8 bases fitting TRBD1. V shed 8 bases, J shed 7 bases, and the junction held 6 bases outside the gene matches. The CDR3 is made up of 13 amino acids. Germline loops: CDR1 SEHNR, CDR2 FQNEAQ (reference sequence). CDR3 protein: CASRTGMNGELFF. The CDR3, as DNA: TGTGCCAGCCGGACAGGGATGAACGGGGAGCTGTTTTTT. Using reference TRBV7-9 and TRBJ2-2 for the parts outside the CDR3, the full variable domain is DTGVSQNPRHKITKRGQNVTFRCDPISEHNRLYWYRQTLGQGPEFLTYFQNEAQLEKSRLLSDRFSAERPKGSFSTLEIQRTEQGDSAMYLCASRTGMNGELFFGEGSRLTVL.

This chain links TRBV4-3 with TRBJ2-7; 7 bases are shared with TRBD2. In germline, CDR1 is LGHNA, CDR2 YSLEER. The CDR3 runs 15 residues. J was trimmed by 3 bases and V by 4 bases; bases with no gene match: 9. The CDR3 nucleotides read TGCGCCAGCAGCCCAGTAACCGGCGGGGGCTACGAGCAGTACTTC. Encoded protein: CASSPVTGGGYEQYF.

The chain is built from TRBV2 and TRBJ2-7, with TRBD2 as a possible D gene (5 bases). V lost 8 bases and J 5 bases, leaving 13 bases between the germline ends. Germline loops: CDR1 SNHLY, CDR2 FYNNEI. The CDR3 has 12 residues. The CDR3 reads CASDPLEDEQYF. CDR3 sequence (DNA): TGTGCCAGCGACCCCCTGGAGGACGAGCAGTACTTC.

The genes are TRBV9 and TRBJ2-7; a weak D match, TRBD2 (5 bases). The germline V gene encodes CDR1 SGDLS and CDR2 YYNGEE. Trimming shortened V by 3 bases and J by 4 bases, and 11 bases separated the two germline ends. The CDR3 extends over 13 amino acids. The CDR3 DNA reads TGTGCCAGCAGCGGCGCGAGCGGATACGAGCAGTACTTC. Its protein product is CASSGASGYEQYF.

The genes are TRBV7-9 and TRBJ1-1, with a weak D call TRBD1 (5 bases). V lost 7 bases and J lost 5, with 17 bases in between. The CDR3 runs to 14 residues. The germline V gene encodes CDR1 SEHNR and CDR2 FQNEAQ (reference sequence). CDR3 in DNA: TGTGCCAGCACCCTAGGGCAGGGTAGTACTGAAGCTTTCTTT. It yields the protein CASTLGQGSTEAFF.

The chain joins TRBV6-5 to TRBJ2-7; no definite D call. In germline, CDR1 is MNHEY, CDR2 SVGAGI. This CDR3 region has 15 residues. V dropped 3 bases and J dropped 4 bases, with 16 bases sitting between them. The DNA for the CDR3 is TGTGCCAGCAGTTATAAGTCTCTCGTGGCTTACGAGCAGTACTTC. This translates into CASSYKSLVAYEQYF.

The genes are TRBV11-3 and TRBJ2-2; TRBD1 matches at 8 bases. CDR1 SGHNT and CDR2 YENEEA come from the germline V gene. CDR3 size: 14 residues. V trimming: 6 bases; J trimming: 2 bases; junction bases outside the gene matches: 2. CDR3 nucleotides: TGTGCCAGCAGGGACAGGGCTAACACCGGGGAGCTGTTTTTT. Translation: CASRDRANTGELFF.

This sequence joins TRBV2 and TRBJ2-7; TRBD1 matches 9 bases. This CDR3 contains 16 residues. Germline V gene sequence: CDR1 SNHLY, CDR2 FYNNEI. V shed 7 bases and J 5 bases; nucleotides not matched to a gene: 15. The CDR3 DNA sequence: TGTGCCAGCAATCCCGGAACCGGGACAGGGTTCCACGAGCAGTACTTC. It is translated as CASNPGTGTGFHEQYF.

The sample holds one count of this clone. The chain couples TRBV7-9 to TRBJ2-1, with no clear D. Per germline, CDR1 SEHNR and CDR2 FQNEAQ (reference sequence). CDR3 length: 15 amino acids. Trimming took 1 base from V and 8 from J, leaving 15 bases between them. The CDR3 DNA sequence: TGTGCCAGCAGCTTAGGGCCTAGTGCTGTCGATGAGCAGTTCTTC. It encodes CASSLGPSAVDEQFF. The full variable domain, rest sourced from reference TRBV7-9 and TRBJ2-1, is DTGVSQNPRHKITKRGQNVTFRCDPISEHNRLYWYRQTLGQGPEFLTYFQNEAQLEKSRLLSDRFSAERPKGSFSTLEIQRTEQGDSAMYLCASSLGPSAVDEQFFGPGTRLTVL.

The chain joins TRBV5-1 to TRBJ2-7, with 8 bases matching TRBD2. This CDR3 is built from 15 residues. Germline CDR1 and CDR2: SGHRS and YFSETQ. V was clipped by 3 bases and J by 3 bases; unmatched bases: 8. Here the CDR3 reads CASSSPEAGVYEQYF. CDR3 DNA: TGCGCCAGCAGCTCTCCCGAAGCGGGAGTCTACGAGCAGTACTTC.

CDR3 amino acids: CASSQAGGVYEQYF. The CDR3 nucleotides are TGCGCCAGCAGCCAAGCGGGGGGGGTCTACGAGCAGTACTTC. The chain employs TRBV4-1 and TRBJ2-7; 8 nucleotides match TRBD2. Looked up from germline, CDR1 is MGHRA and CDR2 is YSYEKL. Trimming at V came to 1 base and at J to 3 bases, leaving 2 bases not matched to a gene. The CDR3 has 14 residues.

CDR3 loop: CASSQELVQETQYF. The CDR3 nucleotides read TGCGCCAGCAGCCAAGAGCTAGTCCAAGAGACCCAGTACTTC. The chain couples TRBV4-3 to TRBJ2-5; D is ambiguous. This CDR3 region has 14 residues. V lost 0 bases and J 1 base, leaving 6 bases between the germline ends. Germline CDR1 and CDR2: LGHNA and YSLEER.